This is a list of T cell receptor beta chains from one sample in a study of beta chain features in type 1 diabetes. This table comes from immunoSEQ multiplex PCR, and its TCRdb copy is limited to in-frame clones, with some not included. The sample carries under 900,000 clones, 17% recorded once. The sample consisted of naive CD4+ T cells from blood. These receptors were obtained from a woman aged 18-29 years in good health. CDR3s include the opening cysteine and the closing phenylalanine or tryptophan. D genes are given only for firm matches. Some rows mark clone size as missing; the rest say once, few, many or name a class of expanded clone.

j_gene,abundance,v_gene,d_gene,CDR3aa,CDR3nt
TRBJ2-7,few,TRBV19,NA,CASARPRPAYEQYF,TGTGCCTCGGCGCGACCTCGACCTGCCTACGAGCAGTACTTC
TRBJ1-2,few,TRBV9,NA,CASSVAVGVNYGYTF,TGTGCCAGCAGCGTAGCAGTGGGTGTTAACTATGGCTACACCTTC
TRBJ2-3,few,TRBV7-3,NA,CASSLMGNTDTQYF,TGTGCCAGCAGCTTAATGGGAAACACAGATACGCAGTATTTT
TRBJ2-3,NA,TRBV14,NA,CASSPTRAPNTDTQYF,TGTGCCAGCAGCCCAACGCGGGCACCAAACACAGATACGCAGTATTTT
TRBJ2-7,NA,TRBV5-6,TRBD2,CASSLVGAGGSEQYF,TGTGCCAGCAGCTTGGTAGGTGCGGGAGGGTCCGAGCAGTACTTC
TRBJ1-3,NA,TRBV9,NA,CASSVDGRNTIYF,TGTGCCAGCAGCGTAGATGGCCGAAACACCATATATTTT
TRBJ2-5,few,TRBV28,NA,CASSQDIGQPGGAQYF,TGTGCCAGCAGCCAAGATATCGGACAGCCCGGAGGGGCCCAGTACTTC
TRBJ2-2,NA,TRBV7-3,NA,CASSLVARDTGELFF,TGTGCCAGCAGCTTAGTGGCCAGGGACACCGGGGAGCTGTTTTTT
TRBJ2-3,many,TRBV10-3,NA,CAIRTGDTQYF,TGTGCCATCAGGACCGGAGATACGCAGTATTTT
TRBJ2-1,few,TRBV19,NA,CASSRNFNNEQFF,TGTGCCAGTAGTAGGAACTTTAACAATGAGCAGTTCTTC
TRBJ1-2,few,TRBV13,NA,CASSLPRTGRRNYGYTF,TGTGCCAGCAGCTTACCGCGAACCGGAAGAAGGAACTATGGCTACACCTTC
TRBJ2-1,few,TRBV28,NA,CASTKRTREQFF,TGTGCCAGTACCAAGCGGACCCGTGAGCAGTTCTTC
TRBJ2-2,NA,TRBV18,NA,CASSPGAANTGELFF,TGTGCCAGCTCACCGGGGGCAGCGAACACCGGGGAGCTGTTTTTT
TRBJ2-5,few,TRBV4-1,TRBD2,CASSQVILAGEETQYF,TGCGCCAGCAGCCAAGTGATACTAGCGGGTGAAGAGACCCAGTACTTC
TRBJ2-3,NA,TRBV5-1,TRBD2,CASSLRDYRTDTQYF,TGCGCCAGCAGCTTACGGGACTACCGCACAGATACGCAGTATTTT
TRBJ1-2,few,TRBV5-1,NA,CASSGDTGYTF,TGCGCCAGCAGCGGGGACACTGGCTACACCTTC
TRBJ2-2,NA,TRBV19,TRBD1,CASRTSSWVLDRGNTGELFF,TGTGCCAGTAGGACATCTTCCTGGGTTTTGGACAGGGGCAACACCGGGGAGCTGTTTTTT
TRBJ1-3,NA,TRBV18,NA,CASSHRTPSGNTIYF,TGTGCCAGCTCACACAGGACTCCCTCTGGAAACACCATATATTTT
TRBJ1-2,NA,TRBV6-5,NA,CASRSLADNYGYTF,TGTGCCAGTCGTTCGTTGGCAGATAACTATGGCTACACCTTC
TRBJ2-5,NA,TRBV28,TRBD2,CASRKAGGRPGETQYF,TGTGCCAGCAGAAAAGCGGGAGGGCGTCCGGGGGAGACCCAGTACTTC
TRBJ2-1,NA,TRBV28,TRBD1,CASSSPDRDNEQFF,TGTGCCAGCAGTTCCCCGGACAGGGACAATGAGCAGTTCTTC
TRBJ1-2,few,TRBV15,NA,CATSRDLRDQYGYTF,TGTGCCACCAGCAGAGATCTCAGGGATCAGTATGGCTACACCTTC
TRBJ2-3,NA,TRBV14,NA,CASSQLPWTGPRGTDTQYF,TGTGCCAGCAGCCAACTCCCGTGGACGGGGCCTAGGGGAACAGATACGCAGTATTTT
TRBJ1-1,few,TRBV29-1,NA,CSVGSSGTLNTEAFF,TGCAGCGTTGGGAGTTCCGGGACACTGAACACTGAAGCTTTCTTT
TRBJ2-2,NA,TRBV5-1,NA,CASSLAGTGELFF,TGCGCCAGCAGCTTGGCCGGCACCGGGGAGCTGTTTTTT
TRBJ1-5,NA,TRBV18,NA,CASSPMTDQPQHF,TGTGCCAGCTCACCGATGACAGATCAGCCCCAGCATTTT